What follows is one TCR beta chain and its context. Antigen unknown. Germline V gene sequence: CDR1 SGHNT, CDR2 YENEEA. The CDR3 has 17 amino acids. Trimming at V came to 1 base and at J to 3 bases, leaving 9 bases not matched to a gene. The data originate from a study of OX40 agonist ivuxolimab in advanced cancers. Across the study: All patients had ivuxolimab intravenously every 2 weeks at 0.01 to 10 mg/kg.

TCRdb's table, derived via immunoSEQ multiplex PCR, lists solely in-frame clones and lacks some. The sample carries tens of thousands of clones, about 90% recorded once. Study results and caveats: There were, on average, more expanded clones in CD8+ T cells than in CD4+.

V usage is TRBV11-3 and J usage is TRBJ2-1; 7 nucleotides align to TRBD2. The sequencing here drew on CD4+ or CD8+ T cells sorted from blood, taken in a trial of the OX40 agonist ivuxolimab. The sequence was obtained from an adult with an advanced solid tumor such as melanoma, head and neck, liver or kidney cancer. The CDR3 loop reads CASSLAGGWGDYNEQFF. The CDR3 DNA reads TGTGCCAGCAGCTTAGCGGGAGGATGGGGGGACTACAATGAGCAGTTCTTC.